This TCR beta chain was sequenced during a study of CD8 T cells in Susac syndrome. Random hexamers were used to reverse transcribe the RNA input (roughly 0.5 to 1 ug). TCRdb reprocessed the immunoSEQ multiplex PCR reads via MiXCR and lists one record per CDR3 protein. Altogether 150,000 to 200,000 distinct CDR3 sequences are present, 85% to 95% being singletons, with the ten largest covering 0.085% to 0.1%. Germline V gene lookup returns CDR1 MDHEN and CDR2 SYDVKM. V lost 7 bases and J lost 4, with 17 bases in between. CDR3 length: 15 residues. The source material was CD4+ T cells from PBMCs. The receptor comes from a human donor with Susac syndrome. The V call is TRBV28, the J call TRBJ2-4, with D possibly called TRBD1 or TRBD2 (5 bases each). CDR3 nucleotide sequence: TGTGCCAGCACCAAACCTGGGGGAACTAAAAACATTCAGTACTTC. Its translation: CASTKPGGTKNIQYF.